By sample fraction, the clone carrying this TCR beta chain is large. Antigen specificity is unknown. The entry originates in a study of immune heterogeneity within non-small cell lung tumors. Whole-study results and caveats: Across individual patients, the high-frequency T-cell receptor beta clonotypes were largely distinct. With local tumor mutational burden, local T-cell clonality showed a moderate but significant correlation (R about 0.3). Within a patient, dominant CDR3 beta clonotypes were shared across sites, though different locations had unique frequent clones.

Bulk tumor genomic DNA, about 570 ng per sample, was the template. Several biopsies per primary tumor, spaced far apart, were taken during surgery. Undergoing curative surgery were patients whose non-small cell lung cancer was untreated and newly diagnosed. A multiplex PCR containing 32 V primers and 13 J primers was used to amplify TCR beta CDR3. TCRdb itself ran the multiplex PCR reads through MiXCR, one entry per CDR3 protein. The profile shows around 20,000 distinct CDR3 sequences, less than 35% of them singletons. Trimming shortened V by 4 bases and J by 4 bases, and 19 bases separated the two germline ends. The CDR3 loop spans 15 amino acids. Germline assignment: CDR1 GTSNPN and CDR2 SVGIG (reference sequence).

The chain couples TRBV30 to TRBJ1-2; TRBD1 might be the D (5 bases). The origin of this receptor is a man between 40 and 49 years old with non-small cell lung cancer. Material for sequencing was lung tumor tissue. CDR3 sequence (DNA): TGTGCCTGGACTATGGGGGGAGATGGTGGCTATGGCTACACCTTC. It yields the protein CAWTMGGDGGYGYTF.